This T cell receptor beta chain was sequenced for a study of early T cells in non-severe SARS-CoV-2 infection. Ten or more counts support this clonotype. There are 16 residues in the CDR3. The ends lost 6 bases at V and 0 bases at J; junction bases unmatched: 6. Per germline, CDR1 MNHNS and CDR2 SASEGT. TCRdb reanalysed the 5' RACE reads using MiXCR and keeps one entry per CDR3 protein. The table records around 50,000 distinct CDR3 sequences, 12% of them present only once. The chain uses TRBV6-1 and TRBJ2-3, with 10 bases lining up with TRBD2. The origin of this receptor is an adult who was a healthcare worker with PCR-confirmed SARS-CoV-2 infection or an uninfected control (not recorded which). Source material: whole blood. This CDR3 is CASSASGGTSTDTQYF. CDR3 nucleotides: TGTGCCAGCAGCGCTAGCGGGGGTACTAGCACAGATACGCAGTATTTT.